This record covers a single T cell receptor (beta chain). As yet, its antigen is unknown. CDR3 length: 16 residues. Trimming removed 5 bases from V and 6 bases from J, with 21 bases in between. Germline CDR1 reads SEHNR; CDR2 reads FQNEAQ (reference sequence). This sample stems from a study of cytomegalovirus exposure and HLA in healthy donors. Researchers ran the PCR with 60 Vbeta and 13 Jbeta primers. Profiling relied on immunoSEQ multiplex PCR, and the TCRdb table lists in-frame clones only, not all of them. Found here are about 180,000 clones, 77% of them singletons; the top ten hold approximately 1.4%. Broader study findings: One variant, a missense change in DCLRE1C, was linked in a later analysis to TCR beta V- and J-gene trimming.

J is TRBJ2-3 and V is TRBV7-9; no reliable D call. The sequencing input was PBMCs. The TCR comes from a man younger than 35 in good health and CMV-seronegative. DNA of the CDR3: TGTGCCAGCAGCCCTGGAGTGCCCCTCATTGTGGATACGCAGTATTTT. Its protein is CASSPGVPLIVDTQYF.